The clone carrying this T cell receptor beta chain showed up just a few times. Recruitment covered 20 to 25 US areas and drew participants whose ages spanned about 18 to 100 years. For recovered donors of Cohort 3, there were two negative PCRs, clearance, or symptom resolution. This record belongs to a study of blood T cell repertoires in COVID-19. The protocol was immunoSEQ multiplex PCR, while the TCRdb copy is restricted to in-frame clones and leaves out a portion. Here the sample spans about 180,000 clones, about 82% being singletons. The ends were cut back, 2 bases at V and 7 bases at J, with 12 bases in the middle. The CDR3 extends over 14 amino acids. From germline, CDR1 is SGHRS and CDR2 YFSETQ.

V gene TRBV5-1 combines with J gene TRBJ2-2; D is possibly TRBD2 (5 bases). The clonotype comes from a woman in her twenties or thirties who had recovered from COVID-19. The sequenced material came from PBMCs or T cells enriched from blood (not recorded which). Written as DNA, the CDR3 is TGCGCCAGCAGCTTAGGCCCAGGAGGCGGGGAGCTGTTTTTT. Protein: CASSLGPGGGELFF. Drawing the rest from reference TRBV5-1 and TRBJ2-2, the complete variable domain is KAGVTQTPRYLIKTRGQQVTLSCSPISGHRSVSWYQQTPGQGLQFLFEYFSETQRNKGNFPGRFSGRQFSNSRSEMNVSTLELGDSALYLCASSLGPGGGELFFGEGSRLTVL.